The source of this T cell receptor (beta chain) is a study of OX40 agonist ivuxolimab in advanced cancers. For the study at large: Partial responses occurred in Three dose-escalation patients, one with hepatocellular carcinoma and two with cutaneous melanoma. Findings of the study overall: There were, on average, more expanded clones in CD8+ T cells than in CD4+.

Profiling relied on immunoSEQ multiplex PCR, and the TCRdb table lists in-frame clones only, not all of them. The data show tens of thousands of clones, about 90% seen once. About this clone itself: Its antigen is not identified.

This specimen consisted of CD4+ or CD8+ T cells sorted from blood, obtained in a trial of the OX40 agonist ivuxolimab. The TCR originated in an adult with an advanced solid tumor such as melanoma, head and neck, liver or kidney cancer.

The CDR3 is CASETDYEVKLFF. DNA for the CDR3: TGTGCCAGCGAGACCGATTATGAAGTAAAACTGTTTTTT. The V call is TRBV25-1, the J call TRBJ1-4; no reliable D call. The CDR3 has 13 amino acids. Per germline, CDR1 MGHDK and CDR2 SYGVNS. The germline V and J ends were trimmed by 8 bases and 10 bases, with 17 bases remaining between them.